The rows below give T cell receptor beta chains drawn from one sample of a study of shared clonotypes between healthy human individuals. The assay was immunoSEQ multiplex PCR, and TCRdb's table has in-frame clones only and misses some. The profile shows roughly 2.2 million clones, approximately 95% of them singletons. The sample was naive CD4+ T cells from PBMCs. The receptor source for this set is a young man in good health. Some clones in this sample may be carry-over from other donors' samples. CDR3s include the opening cysteine and the closing phenylalanine or tryptophan. Each record gives: J gene, V gene, clone size, D gene, CDR3 protein, CDR3 DNA. The D gene is left open where the match is weak. Where a row states a size, it is once, few, many or the class of an expanded clone; other rows omit it.

J gene: TRBJ1-4
V gene: TRBV2
clone size: NA
D gene: NA
CDR3 protein: CASIQTRTNEKLFF
CDR3 DNA: TGTGCCAGCATACAGACAAGGACTAATGAAAAACTGTTTTTT

J gene: TRBJ2-7
V gene: TRBV20-1
clone size: NA
D gene: NA
CDR3 protein: CSTRGYEQYF
CDR3 DNA: TGCAGCACCCGGGGCTACGAGCAGTACTTC

J gene: TRBJ2-7
V gene: TRBV19
clone size: NA
D gene: TRBD2
CDR3 protein: CASSSSRTSGFYEQYF
CDR3 DNA: TGTGCCAGTAGTAGTAGCAGGACTAGCGGATTCTACGAGCAGTACTTC

J gene: TRBJ2-6
V gene: TRBV7-9
clone size: NA
D gene: TRBD2
CDR3 protein: CASSLGSGSNSGANVLTF
CDR3 DNA: TGTGCCAGCAGCCTAGGGAGCGGGAGCAACTCTGGGGCCAACGTCCTGACTTTC

J gene: TRBJ1-4
V gene: TRBV5-1
clone size: NA
D gene: NA
CDR3 protein: CASKDTGTTNEKLFF
CDR3 DNA: TGCGCCAGCAAGGACACAGGGACAACTAATGAAAAACTGTTTTTT

J gene: TRBJ1-5
V gene: TRBV4-2
clone size: NA
D gene: NA
CDR3 protein: CASSQEFRDNSNQPQHF
CDR3 DNA: TGTGCCAGCAGCCAAGAGTTCAGAGACAATAGCAATCAGCCCCAGCATTTT

J gene: TRBJ2-1
V gene: TRBV27
clone size: once
D gene: NA
CDR3 protein: CASKRRGLEQFF
CDR3 DNA: TGTGCCAGCAAGCGTCGGGGCTTAGAGCAGTTCTTC

J gene: TRBJ2-5
V gene: TRBV6-5
clone size: NA
D gene: TRBD2
CDR3 protein: CASSYSLASGQETQYF
CDR3 DNA: TGTGCCAGCAGTTACTCGCTGGCTAGCGGGCAAGAGACCCAGTACTTC

J gene: TRBJ2-3
V gene: TRBV7-9
clone size: NA
D gene: TRBD1
CDR3 protein: CASSLGTGEDTQYF
CDR3 DNA: TGTGCCAGCAGCTTGGGGACAGGGGAGGATACGCAGTATTTT

J gene: TRBJ2-2
V gene: TRBV6-4
clone size: NA
D gene: TRBD1
CDR3 protein: CASRGQGNTGELFF
CDR3 DNA: TGTGCCAGCAGAGGACAGGGGAACACCGGGGAGCTGTTTTTT

J gene: TRBJ2-7
V gene: TRBV29-1
clone size: NA
D gene: NA
CDR3 protein: CSVEDDVLGAYEQYF
CDR3 DNA: TGCAGCGTTGAAGATGACGTGCTTGGGGCCTACGAGCAGTACTTC

J gene: TRBJ2-3
V gene: TRBV19
clone size: NA
D gene: NA
CDR3 protein: CASSFRDVTDTQYF
CDR3 DNA: TGTGCCAGCTCGTTTCGGGACGTCACAGATACGCAGTATTTT

J gene: TRBJ2-1
V gene: TRBV4-1
clone size: NA
D gene: NA
CDR3 protein: CASSQLLGPSANEQFF
CDR3 DNA: TGCGCCAGCAGCCAATTGTTGGGACCATCCGCCAATGAGCAGTTCTTC

J gene: TRBJ1-2
V gene: TRBV6-5
clone size: NA
D gene: NA
CDR3 protein: CASSYLRTGIYGYTF
CDR3 DNA: TGTGCCAGCAGTTATCTCCGGACCGGGATCTATGGCTACACCTTC

J gene: TRBJ2-2
V gene: TRBV6-5
clone size: NA
D gene: TRBD1
CDR3 protein: CASSSGTVNTGELFF
CDR3 DNA: TGTGCCAGCAGCTCCGGGACAGTGAACACCGGGGAGCTGTTTTTT

J gene: TRBJ2-5
V gene: TRBV7-3
clone size: NA
D gene: NA
CDR3 protein: CASSPRVRETQYF
CDR3 DNA: TGTGCCAGCAGCCCCAGGGTCAGGGAGACCCAGTACTTC

J gene: TRBJ1-5
V gene: TRBV2
clone size: NA
D gene: NA
CDR3 protein: CASTRETSNQPQHF
CDR3 DNA: TGTGCCAGCACAAGGGAAACGAGCAATCAGCCCCAGCATTTT

J gene: TRBJ1-2
V gene: TRBV27
clone size: NA
D gene: TRBD1
CDR3 protein: CATRDRYGYGYTF
CDR3 DNA: TGTGCCACCCGGGACAGGTATGGCTATGGCTACACCTTC

J gene: TRBJ2-7
V gene: TRBV7-9
clone size: NA
D gene: TRBD1
CDR3 protein: CASGQGFAYEQYF
CDR3 DNA: TGTGCCAGCGGACAGGGGTTCGCCTACGAGCAGTACTTC

J gene: TRBJ2-1
V gene: TRBV2
clone size: NA
D gene: NA
CDR3 protein: CASGVAWDNEQFF
CDR3 DNA: TGTGCCAGTGGTGTAGCGTGGGACAATGAGCAGTTCTTC

J gene: TRBJ1-5
V gene: TRBV30
clone size: few
D gene: TRBD1
CDR3 protein: CAWSTLTGTYQPQHF
CDR3 DNA: TGTGCCTGGAGCACCTTGACAGGGACCTATCAGCCCCAGCATTTT

J gene: TRBJ2-1
V gene: TRBV18
clone size: NA
D gene: TRBD2
CDR3 protein: CASSPLGAGTYNEQFF
CDR3 DNA: TGTGCCAGCTCACCCCTAGGAGCGGGAACCTACAATGAGCAGTTCTTC

J gene: TRBJ1-2
V gene: TRBV9
clone size: NA
D gene: NA
CDR3 protein: CASSADRSYGYTF
CDR3 DNA: TGTGCCAGCAGCGCGGACCGCAGCTATGGCTACACCTTC

J gene: TRBJ2-7
V gene: TRBV5-1
clone size: once
D gene: NA
CDR3 protein: CASSLDVLGAGYEQYF
CDR3 DNA: TGCGCCAGCAGCTTGGATGTTTTGGGAGCGGGTTACGAGCAGTACTTC

J gene: TRBJ2-3
V gene: TRBV4-2
clone size: NA
D gene: NA
CDR3 protein: CASSQVDAGTDTQYF
CDR3 DNA: TGTGCCAGCAGCCAAGTAGACGCGGGGACAGATACGCAGTATTTT

J gene: TRBJ1-4
V gene: TRBV28
clone size: NA
D gene: TRBD1
CDR3 protein: CASSLGTGRKLFF
CDR3 DNA: TGTGCCAGCAGTTTGGGGACAGGGAGGAAACTGTTTTTT

J gene: TRBJ2-3
V gene: TRBV5-1
clone size: NA
D gene: TRBD1
CDR3 protein: CASSLVGTGVMPDTQYF
CDR3 DNA: TGCGCCAGCAGCTTGGTCGGGACAGGGGTCATGCCAGATACGCAGTATTTT

J gene: TRBJ1-4
V gene: TRBV6-5
clone size: once
D gene: NA
CDR3 protein: CASSYGAYEKLFF
CDR3 DNA: TGTGCCAGCAGTTACGGAGCATATGAAAAACTGTTTTTT

J gene: TRBJ2-4
V gene: TRBV28
clone size: NA
D gene: NA
CDR3 protein: CASQISGALAKNIQYF
CDR3 DNA: TGTGCCAGCCAAATATCTGGAGCCCTAGCCAAAAACATTCAGTACTTC

J gene: TRBJ2-5
V gene: TRBV5-1
clone size: NA
D gene: TRBD2
CDR3 protein: CASSMSLGLAGVETQYF
CDR3 DNA: TGCGCCAGCAGCATGAGCCTGGGACTAGCGGGGGTCGAGACCCAGTACTTC